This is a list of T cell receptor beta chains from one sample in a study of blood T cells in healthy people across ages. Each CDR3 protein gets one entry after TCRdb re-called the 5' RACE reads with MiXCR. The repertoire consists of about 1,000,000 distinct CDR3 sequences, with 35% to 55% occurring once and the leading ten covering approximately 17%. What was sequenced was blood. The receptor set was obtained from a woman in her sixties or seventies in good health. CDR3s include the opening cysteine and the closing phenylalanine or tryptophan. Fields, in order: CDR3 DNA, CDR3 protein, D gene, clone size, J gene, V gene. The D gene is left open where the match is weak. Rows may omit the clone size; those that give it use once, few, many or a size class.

cdr3_nt: TGTGCCAGCAGCCCTGCGGGGGGCGAGTCAGAGACCCAGTACTTC
cdr3_aa: CASSPAGGESETQYF
d_call: TRBD2
clone_size: -
j_call: TRBJ2-5
v_call: TRBV14

cdr3_nt: TGTGCCAGCAGCTCCCCCAGACTAGCGGGAGGGCCTGGCAATGAGCAGTTCTTC
cdr3_aa: CASSSPRLAGGPGNEQFF
d_call: TRBD2
clone_size: few
j_call: TRBJ2-1
v_call: TRBV7-9

cdr3_nt: TGTGCCAGCAGCCCCGGGGCGGGGATCGAAAAACTGTTTTTT
cdr3_aa: CASSPGAGIEKLFF
d_call: -
clone_size: -
j_call: TRBJ1-4
v_call: TRBV3-1

cdr3_nt: TGTGCCAGCAGCCCTTACCCGAGGACAAACACTGAAGCTTTCTTT
cdr3_aa: CASSPYPRTNTEAFF
d_call: -
clone_size: -
j_call: TRBJ1-1
v_call: TRBV5-6

cdr3_nt: TGCACCAGCAGCCAAGTTCGGTCCCGGACAGGGGGCGTGGGGAATGAAAAACTGTTTTTT
cdr3_aa: CTSSQVRSRTGGVGNEKLFF
d_call: TRBD1
clone_size: -
j_call: TRBJ1-4
v_call: TRBV4-1

cdr3_nt: TGTGCCAGCAGCCCCGGGACATTTGACGGGTGGGAGACCCAGTACTTC
cdr3_aa: CASSPGTFDGWETQYF
d_call: -
clone_size: few
j_call: TRBJ2-5
v_call: TRBV7-9

cdr3_nt: TGTGCCACCAGCAGAGGACAGGGTCCAGAGACCCAGTACTTC
cdr3_aa: CATSRGQGPETQYF
d_call: TRBD1
clone_size: -
j_call: TRBJ2-5
v_call: TRBV15

cdr3_nt: TGTGCCAGCAGTTTCCGGGACGAGCAGTACTTC
cdr3_aa: CASSFRDEQYF
d_call: -
clone_size: many
j_call: TRBJ2-7
v_call: TRBV27

cdr3_nt: TGTGCCACCAGGGCCCTCGCTAGCGGGTTACCCTACGAGCAGTACTTC
cdr3_aa: CATRALASGLPYEQYF
d_call: TRBD2
clone_size: few
j_call: TRBJ2-7
v_call: TRBV6-6

cdr3_nt: TGTGCCAGCAGCCAACCAGACACTGAAGCTTTCTTT
cdr3_aa: CASSQPDTEAFF
d_call: -
clone_size: few
j_call: TRBJ1-1
v_call: TRBV4-2

cdr3_nt: TGTGCCAGCAGCTACCGAGCGGGGGAAGAGACCCAGTACTTC
cdr3_aa: CASSYRAGEETQYF
d_call: TRBD2
clone_size: -
j_call: TRBJ2-5
v_call: TRBV6-5

cdr3_nt: TGTGCCGGCAGTTTAGCGCTAGCGGGAGGGTTCAATGAGCAGTTCTTC
cdr3_aa: CAGSLALAGGFNEQFF
d_call: TRBD2
clone_size: -
j_call: TRBJ2-1
v_call: TRBV12-3/TRBV12-4

cdr3_nt: TGCAGTGCCAACAGGGGGGCCGCCAGTAGTGGGGCCAACGTCCTGACTTTC
cdr3_aa: CSANRGAASSGANVLTF
d_call: TRBD1
clone_size: few
j_call: TRBJ2-6
v_call: TRBV20-1

cdr3_nt: TGTGCCAGCAGCAGACAGGGGTATGAGACCCAGTACTTC
cdr3_aa: CASSRQGYETQYF
d_call: TRBD1
clone_size: few
j_call: TRBJ2-5
v_call: TRBV12-3/TRBV12-4

cdr3_nt: TGTGCCTGCAGAGGTACTAGCGTCTACGAGCAGTACTTC
cdr3_aa: CACRGTSVYEQYF
d_call: TRBD2
clone_size: once
j_call: TRBJ2-7
v_call: TRBV12-3/TRBV12-4

cdr3_nt: TGCAGCGTTGATAGCGCCATCCGGCACAATGAGCAGTTCTTC
cdr3_aa: CSVDSAIRHNEQFF
d_call: -
clone_size: few
j_call: TRBJ2-1
v_call: TRBV29-1

cdr3_nt: TGTGCCAGCATAGCGGGAGGGCCGCGGGAGCAGTTCTTC
cdr3_aa: CASIAGGPREQFF
d_call: TRBD2
clone_size: once
j_call: TRBJ2-1
v_call: TRBV28

cdr3_nt: TGTGCCATCAGTGAGGGGGGGGACAGGAGCTCCTACGAGCAGTACTTC
cdr3_aa: CAISEGGDRSSYEQYF
d_call: -
clone_size: many
j_call: TRBJ2-7
v_call: TRBV10-3

cdr3_nt: TGTGTCAGCAGCCCCGGGACTAGCGCATACCACGAGCAGTACTTC
cdr3_aa: CVSSPGTSAYHEQYF
d_call: TRBD2
clone_size: -
j_call: TRBJ2-7
v_call: TRBV5-6

cdr3_nt: TGTGCCAGCAGCGTGCGACTAGCGACTAACACCGGGGAGCTGTTTTTT
cdr3_aa: CASSVRLATNTGELFF
d_call: TRBD2
clone_size: -
j_call: TRBJ2-2
v_call: TRBV7-8

cdr3_nt: TGTGCCTGGGGGACAGGGGGTCACACCGGGGAGCTGTTTTTT
cdr3_aa: CAWGTGGHTGELFF
d_call: TRBD1
clone_size: -
j_call: TRBJ2-2
v_call: TRBV30

cdr3_nt: TGCAGTGCTAGGTTACAGGGTATTGGCTCCTACGAGCAGTACTTC
cdr3_aa: CSARLQGIGSYEQYF
d_call: -
clone_size: -
j_call: TRBJ2-7
v_call: TRBV20-1

cdr3_nt: TGTGCCAGCAGCTTAGGCCCCTCCTACAATGAGCAGTTCTTC
cdr3_aa: CASSLGPSYNEQFF
d_call: -
clone_size: -
j_call: TRBJ2-1
v_call: TRBV11-2

cdr3_nt: TGTGCCAGCAGCTTCGACAGGGGGCACAATGAGCAGTTCTTC
cdr3_aa: CASSFDRGHNEQFF
d_call: TRBD1
clone_size: few
j_call: TRBJ2-1
v_call: TRBV13

cdr3_nt: TGCAGCGTTTCAGAAAGCTCCTACGAGCAGTACTTC
cdr3_aa: CSVSESSYEQYF
d_call: -
clone_size: few
j_call: TRBJ2-7
v_call: TRBV29-1

cdr3_nt: TGTGCCAGTAGTATCCCCGGGGAAGCTTTCTTT
cdr3_aa: CASSIPGEAFF
d_call: -
clone_size: once
j_call: TRBJ1-1
v_call: TRBV19

cdr3_nt: TGCAGTGCTAGGGAACAGACAGGGTGGACAGATACGCAGTATTTT
cdr3_aa: CSAREQTGWTDTQYF
d_call: TRBD1
clone_size: -
j_call: TRBJ2-3
v_call: TRBV20-1

cdr3_nt: TGTGCCAGCAGCGTGAACTGGGGGGATGAGCAGTTCTTC
cdr3_aa: CASSVNWGDEQFF
d_call: -
clone_size: few
j_call: TRBJ2-1
v_call: TRBV7-9

cdr3_nt: TGCGCCAGCAGCTCCCCGGGACAGGGAACCAACGTCCTGACTTTC
cdr3_aa: CASSSPGQGTNVLTF
d_call: TRBD1
clone_size: few
j_call: TRBJ2-6
v_call: TRBV5-1

cdr3_nt: TGTGCCAGCAGCTTCCTGGGACAGGGGACCTACGAGCAGTACTTC
cdr3_aa: CASSFLGQGTYEQYF
d_call: TRBD1
clone_size: -
j_call: TRBJ2-7
v_call: TRBV7-8

cdr3_nt: TGTGCCAGCAGCTTAGAAGCTAGCGGGAGGCACAATGAGCAGTTCTTC
cdr3_aa: CASSLEASGRHNEQFF
d_call: TRBD2
clone_size: once
j_call: TRBJ2-1
v_call: TRBV7-6

cdr3_nt: TGCAGCGTTGAGGGGGGTATCCCCTACGAGCAGTACTTC
cdr3_aa: CSVEGGIPYEQYF
d_call: -
clone_size: -
j_call: TRBJ2-7
v_call: TRBV29-1

cdr3_nt: TGTGCCAGCAGCTCTTCCCCGGGACTAGCGGGAGTCGGGCGCTCCTACGAGCAGTACTTC
cdr3_aa: CASSSSPGLAGVGRSYEQYF
d_call: TRBD2
clone_size: -
j_call: TRBJ2-7
v_call: TRBV7-9

cdr3_nt: TGTGCCAGCAGCTTAGTGGCTAGCGGCAGCCAGTTCTTC
cdr3_aa: CASSLVASGSQFF
d_call: TRBD2
clone_size: once
j_call: TRBJ2-1
v_call: TRBV7-9

cdr3_nt: TGTGCCAGCAGCACCCGGACAGGGGGGACCCTGAACACTGAAGCTTTCTTT
cdr3_aa: CASSTRTGGTLNTEAFF
d_call: TRBD1
clone_size: few
j_call: TRBJ1-1
v_call: TRBV13

cdr3_nt: TGTGCCAGCAGCGTAGAAGTACGGTACTCCTACAATGAGCAGTTCTTC
cdr3_aa: CASSVEVRYSYNEQFF
d_call: -
clone_size: -
j_call: TRBJ2-1
v_call: TRBV9

cdr3_nt: TGTGCCAGCAGGCCCATAGCGGGAGTGCACAATGAGCAGTTCTTC
cdr3_aa: CASRPIAGVHNEQFF
d_call: TRBD2
clone_size: -
j_call: TRBJ2-1
v_call: TRBV11-2

cdr3_nt: TGCGCCAGCAGCCAAGGTGTAGTTAACTATGGCTACACCTTC
cdr3_aa: CASSQGVVNYGYTF
d_call: -
clone_size: few
j_call: TRBJ1-2
v_call: TRBV4-1

cdr3_nt: TGCGCCAGCAGCCAGGCTGGGGGGGCTACTGGCTACACCTTC
cdr3_aa: CASSQAGGATGYTF
d_call: -
clone_size: many
j_call: TRBJ1-2
v_call: TRBV4-1